This T cell receptor (beta chain) was captured by sequencing in a study of cytomegalovirus exposure and HLA in healthy donors. Study-level points and caveats: Common viral pathogens seemed, in a later analysis, to connect with several of the most significant clusters.

The PCR had 60 Vbeta and 13 Jbeta primers. Sequencing was performed with immunoSEQ multiplex PCR; in TCRdb, only in-frame clones are kept and a portion is missing. The sample contains over 150,000 clones, less than 85% of which appear only once. Donors consisted of healthy bone marrow donors. Worth noting for this clone: Its antigen is currently unknown.

The receptor was isolated from a man aged 18 to 29 in good health and CMV-seronegative. Sequencing input: PBMCs.

The CDR3 sequence is CASSVGQDTDTQYF. CDR3 bases: TGTGCCAGCAGCGTGGGACAGGACACAGATACGCAGTATTTT. The V and J genes are TRBV9 and TRBJ2-3; 8 nucleotides line up with TRBD1. V shed 2 bases and J 2 bases; nucleotides not matched to a gene: 1. This CDR3 is 14 amino acids long. Germline V gives CDR1 SGDLS, CDR2 YYNGEE.